This T cell receptor (beta chain) stems from a study of cytomegalovirus exposure and HLA in healthy donors. TCRdb keeps only in-frame clones here, not all; method: immunoSEQ multiplex PCR. Of about 160,000 clones detected, roughly 96% appear once; the ten largest clones hold approximately 1%. V was clipped by 3 bases and J by 2 bases; unmatched bases: 7. From germline, CDR1 is SGHAT and CDR2 FQNNGV. This CDR3 region has 16 residues. Study-wide results and limits: Subsequent analysis of the 120 or so validation repertoires found a tendency for first-cohort TCR clusters to co-occur.

As regards this clone: Its antigen is not identified.

This clonotype was obtained from a woman aged 18-29 years in good health and CMV-seronegative. The chain has TRBV11-2 and TRBJ1-2; 9 bases align to TRBD1. The sample was PBMCs. CDR3 in amino acids: CASSFGDRVGNYGYTF. DNA for the CDR3: TGTGCCAGCAGCTTCGGGGACAGGGTAGGAAACTATGGCTACACCTTC.